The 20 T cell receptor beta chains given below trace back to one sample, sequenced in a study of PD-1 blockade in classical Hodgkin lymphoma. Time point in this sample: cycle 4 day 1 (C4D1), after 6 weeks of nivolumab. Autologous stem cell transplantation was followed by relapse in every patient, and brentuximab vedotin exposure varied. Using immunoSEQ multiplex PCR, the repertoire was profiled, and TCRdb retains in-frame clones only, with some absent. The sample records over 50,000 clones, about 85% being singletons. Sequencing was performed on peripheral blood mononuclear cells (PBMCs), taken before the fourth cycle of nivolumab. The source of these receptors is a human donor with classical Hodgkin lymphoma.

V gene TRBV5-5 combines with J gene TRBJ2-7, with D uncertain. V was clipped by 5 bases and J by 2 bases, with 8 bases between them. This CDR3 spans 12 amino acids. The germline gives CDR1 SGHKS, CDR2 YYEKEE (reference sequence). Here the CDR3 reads CASRRTTYEQYF. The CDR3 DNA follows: TGTGCCAGCAGACGGACCACCTACGAGCAGTACTTC.

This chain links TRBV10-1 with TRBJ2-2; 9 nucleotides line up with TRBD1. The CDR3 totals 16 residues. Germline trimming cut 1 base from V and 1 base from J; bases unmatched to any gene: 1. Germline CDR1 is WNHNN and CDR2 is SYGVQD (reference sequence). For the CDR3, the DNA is TGCGCCAGCAGTGAGTTGACAGGGGGGAACACCGGGGAGCTGTTTTTT. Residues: CASSELTGGNTGELFF.

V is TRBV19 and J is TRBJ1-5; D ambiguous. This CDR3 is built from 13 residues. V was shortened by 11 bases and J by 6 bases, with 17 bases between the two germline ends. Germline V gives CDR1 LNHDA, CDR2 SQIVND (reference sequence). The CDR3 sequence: CAATRADGQPQHF. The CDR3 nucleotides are TGTGCCGCAACCCGGGCGGACGGTCAGCCCCAGCATTTT.

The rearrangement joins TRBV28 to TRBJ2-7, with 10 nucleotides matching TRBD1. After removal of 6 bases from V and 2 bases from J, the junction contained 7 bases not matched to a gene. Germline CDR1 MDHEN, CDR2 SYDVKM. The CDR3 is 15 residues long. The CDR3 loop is CASRPSTGGPYEQYF. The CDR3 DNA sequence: TGTGCCAGCAGGCCTTCGACAGGGGGCCCCTACGAGCAGTACTTC. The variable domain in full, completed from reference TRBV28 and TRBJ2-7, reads DVKVTQSSRYLVKRTGEKVFLECVQDMDHENMFWYRQDPGLGLRLIYFSYDVKMKEKGDIPEGYSVSREKKERFSLILESASTNQTSMYLCASRPSTGGPYEQYFGPGTRLTVT.

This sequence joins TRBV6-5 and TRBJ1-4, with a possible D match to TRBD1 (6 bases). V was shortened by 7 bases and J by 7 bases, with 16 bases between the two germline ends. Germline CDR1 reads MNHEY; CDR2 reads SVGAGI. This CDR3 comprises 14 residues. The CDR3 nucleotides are TGTGCCAGCACCCCCGGGGGGCGGACTGAAAAACTGTTTTTT. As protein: CASTPGGRTEKLFF.

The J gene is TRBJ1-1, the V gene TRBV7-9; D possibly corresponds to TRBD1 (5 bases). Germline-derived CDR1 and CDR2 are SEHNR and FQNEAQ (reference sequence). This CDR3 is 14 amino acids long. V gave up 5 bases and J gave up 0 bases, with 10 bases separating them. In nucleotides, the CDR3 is TGTGCCAGCAGCACCCAGGGTTTGAACACTGAAGCTTTCTTT. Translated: CASSTQGLNTEAFF.

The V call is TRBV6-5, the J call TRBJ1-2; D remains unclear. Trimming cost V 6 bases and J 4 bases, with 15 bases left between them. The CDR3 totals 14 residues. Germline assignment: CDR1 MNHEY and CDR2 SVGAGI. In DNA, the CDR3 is TGTGCCAGCAGGGCCTCCGGCCTAGGCTATGGCTACACCTTC. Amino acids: CASRASGLGYGYTF.

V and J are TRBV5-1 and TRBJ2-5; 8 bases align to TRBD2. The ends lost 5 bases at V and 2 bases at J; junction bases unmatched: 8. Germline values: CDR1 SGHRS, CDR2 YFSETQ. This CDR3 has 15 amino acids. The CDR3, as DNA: TGCGCCAGCAGGACGACGGGGGGGCTTCAAGAGACCCAGTACTTC. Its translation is CASRTTGGLQETQYF.

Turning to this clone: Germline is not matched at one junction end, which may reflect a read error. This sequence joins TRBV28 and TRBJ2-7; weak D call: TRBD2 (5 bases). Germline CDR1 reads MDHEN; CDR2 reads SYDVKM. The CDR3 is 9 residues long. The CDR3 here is CARRGEQYF. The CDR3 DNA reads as TGTGCCCGCAGAGGGGAGCAGTACTTC.

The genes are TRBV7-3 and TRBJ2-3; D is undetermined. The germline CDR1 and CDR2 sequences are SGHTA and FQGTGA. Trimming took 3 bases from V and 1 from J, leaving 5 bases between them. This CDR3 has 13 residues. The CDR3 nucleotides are TGTGCCAGCAGCTTGCTAGGCACAGATACGCAGTATTTT. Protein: CASSLLGTDTQYF.

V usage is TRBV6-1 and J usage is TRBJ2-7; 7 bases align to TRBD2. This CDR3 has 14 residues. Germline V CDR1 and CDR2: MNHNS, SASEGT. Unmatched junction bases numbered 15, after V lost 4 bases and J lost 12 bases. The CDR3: CASSAGTTPLGLYF. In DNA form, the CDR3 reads TGTGCCAGCAGTGCCGGGACTACTCCCTTAGGGCTGTACTTC.

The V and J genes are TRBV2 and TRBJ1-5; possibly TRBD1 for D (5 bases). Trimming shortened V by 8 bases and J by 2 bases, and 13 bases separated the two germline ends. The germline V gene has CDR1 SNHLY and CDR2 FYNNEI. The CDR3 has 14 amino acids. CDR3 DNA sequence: TGTGCCAGCCAGGGTGAAGGGGGCAATCAGCCCCAGCATTTT. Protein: CASQGEGGNQPQHF. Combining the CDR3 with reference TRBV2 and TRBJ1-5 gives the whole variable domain EPEVTQTPSHQVTQMGQEVILRCVPISNHLYFYWYRQILGQKVEFLVSFYNNEISEKSEIFDDQFSVERPDGSNFTLKIRSTKLEDSAMYFCASQGEGGNQPQHFGDGTRLSIL.

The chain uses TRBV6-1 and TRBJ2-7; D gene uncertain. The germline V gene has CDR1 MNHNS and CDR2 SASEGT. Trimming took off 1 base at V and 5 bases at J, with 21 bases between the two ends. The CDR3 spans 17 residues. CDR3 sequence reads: CASSEGVLPPYWDEQYF. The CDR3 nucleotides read TGTGCCAGCAGTGAAGGGGTGCTCCCGCCTTACTGGGACGAGCAGTACTTC.

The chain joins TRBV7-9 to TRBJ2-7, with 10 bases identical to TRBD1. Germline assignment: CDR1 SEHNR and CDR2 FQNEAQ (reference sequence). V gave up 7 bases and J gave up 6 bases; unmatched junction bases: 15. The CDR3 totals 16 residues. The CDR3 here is CASTPSGTGENGEQYF. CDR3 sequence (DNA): TGTGCCAGCACCCCCAGCGGGACAGGGGAAAACGGCGAGCAGTACTTC.

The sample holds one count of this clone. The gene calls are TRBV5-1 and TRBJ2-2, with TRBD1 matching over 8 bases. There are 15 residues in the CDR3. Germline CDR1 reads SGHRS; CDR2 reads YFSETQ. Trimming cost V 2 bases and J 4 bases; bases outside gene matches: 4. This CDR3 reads CASSLQGVSTGELFF. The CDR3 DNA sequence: TGCGCCAGCAGCTTACAGGGGGTTAGCACCGGGGAGCTGTTTTTT. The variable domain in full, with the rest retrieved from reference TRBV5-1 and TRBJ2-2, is KAGVTQTPRYLIKTRGQQVTLSCSPISGHRSVSWYQQTPGQGLQFLFEYFSETQRNKGNFPGRFSGRQFSNSRSEMNVSTLELGDSALYLCASSLQGVSTGELFFGEGSRLTVL.

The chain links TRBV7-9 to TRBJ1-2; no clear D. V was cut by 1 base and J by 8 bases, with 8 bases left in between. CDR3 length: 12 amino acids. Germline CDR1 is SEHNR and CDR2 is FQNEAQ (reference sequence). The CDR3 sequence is CASSLVDAGYTF. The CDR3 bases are TGTGCCAGCAGCTTAGTAGATGCGGGCTACACCTTC.

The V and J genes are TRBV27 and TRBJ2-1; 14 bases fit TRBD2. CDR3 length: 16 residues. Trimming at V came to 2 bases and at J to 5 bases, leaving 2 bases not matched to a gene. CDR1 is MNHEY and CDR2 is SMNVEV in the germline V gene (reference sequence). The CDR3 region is CASSLRLAGGNNEQFF. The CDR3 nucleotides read TGTGCCAGCAGTTTACGACTAGCGGGGGGGAACAATGAGCAGTTCTTC.

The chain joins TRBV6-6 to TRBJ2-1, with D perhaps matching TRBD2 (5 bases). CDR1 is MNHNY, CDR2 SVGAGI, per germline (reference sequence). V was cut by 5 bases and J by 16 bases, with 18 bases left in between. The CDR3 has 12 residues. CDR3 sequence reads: CASSVTDGGFFF. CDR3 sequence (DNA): TGTGCCAGCAGTGTGACGGATGGAGGATTTTTCTTC.

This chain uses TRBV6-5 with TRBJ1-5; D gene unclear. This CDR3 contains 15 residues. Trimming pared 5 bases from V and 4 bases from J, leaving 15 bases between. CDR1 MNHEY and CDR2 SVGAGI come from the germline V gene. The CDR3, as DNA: TGTGCCAGCAGTCCACGGGGAAAGCGGAATCAGCCCCAGCATTTT. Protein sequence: CASSPRGKRNQPQHF.

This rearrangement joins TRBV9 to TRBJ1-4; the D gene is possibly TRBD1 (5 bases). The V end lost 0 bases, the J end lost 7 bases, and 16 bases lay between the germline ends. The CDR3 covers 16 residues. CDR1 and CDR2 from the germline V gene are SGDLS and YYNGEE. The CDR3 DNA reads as TGTGCCAGCAGCGTAGGACAGTCAAACGAGGGTGAAAAACTGTTTTTT. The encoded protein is CASSVGQSNEGEKLFF.